The rows below give T cell receptor beta chains drawn from one sample of a study of early T cells in non-severe SARS-CoV-2 infection. MiXCR, applied by TCRdb to the 5' RACE reads, yields one record per CDR3 protein. The repertoire has 75,000 to 90,000 distinct CDR3 sequences, 9.5% to 15% of them found once; the top ten carry approximately 1%. Sample: whole blood. The receptors come from an adult who was a healthcare worker with PCR-confirmed SARS-CoV-2 infection or an uninfected control (not recorded which). Each CDR3 is given with its conserved first and last residue. D genes are given only for firm matches. Only part of the rows carry a size: once, few, many, or a class if the clone is expanded.

cdr3_aa cdr3_nt v_call d_call j_call clone_size
CASKYVRNTEAFF TGTGCCAGCAAGTACGTCAGGAACACTGAAGCTTTCTTT TRBV6-5 NA TRBJ1-1 NA
CASSVGAGLNTEAFF TGTGCCAGCAGCGTAGGTGCAGGCTTGAACACTGAAGCTTTCTTT TRBV9 NA TRBJ1-1 NA
CASSSTGMNQPQHF TGTGCCAGCAGCTCCACAGGGATGAATCAGCCCCAGCATTTT TRBV6-5 NA TRBJ1-5 NA
CASSPKYRAYNQPQHF TGTGCCAGCAGCCCGAAGTACAGGGCGTACAATCAGCCCCAGCATTTT TRBV27 NA TRBJ1-5 many
CASSSLQGKGNQPQHF TGTGCCAGCAGTAGCCTACAGGGGAAGGGCAATCAGCCCCAGCATTTT TRBV27 TRBD1 TRBJ1-5 NA
CASSPYRGRDYEQYF TGTGCCAGCAGTCCGTACAGGGGGAGAGACTACGAGCAGTACTTC TRBV6-5 TRBD1 TRBJ2-7 many
CASRRPGQGTYEQYF TGTGCCAGCCGGCGCCCGGGACAGGGGACCTACGAGCAGTACTTC TRBV28 TRBD1 TRBJ2-7 NA
CASSQDTGTYNEQFF TGCGCCAGCAGCCAAGATACCGGAACGTACAATGAGCAGTTCTTC TRBV4-3 NA TRBJ2-1 few
CASSLSRGQFF TGTGCCAGCAGTTTAAGCCGAGGGCAGTTCTTC TRBV12-3/TRBV12-4 NA TRBJ2-1 few
CASSTGGWDQETQYF TGTGCCAGCAGCACGGGGGGATGGGACCAAGAGACCCAGTACTTC TRBV11-2 TRBD2 TRBJ2-5 NA
CASSYAGTGVYEQYF TGTGCCAGCAGCTACGCCGGGACAGGGGTATACGAGCAGTACTTC TRBV11-2 TRBD1 TRBJ2-7 NA
CASSQHRGMETEAFF TGTGCCAGCAGCCAACACAGGGGGATGGAAACTGAAGCTTTCTTT TRBV7-9 TRBD1 TRBJ1-1 few
CASSLVADTQYF TGTGCCAGCAGCTTAGTGGCTGATACGCAGTATTTT TRBV7-6 NA TRBJ2-3 NA
CASSQDALQETQYF TGTGCCAGCAGCCAGGACGCGCTACAAGAGACCCAGTACTTC TRBV3-1 NA TRBJ2-5 NA
CASSLQAVGELFF TGTGCCAGCAGCCTACAGGCCGTCGGGGAGCTGTTTTTT TRBV6-2/TRBV6-3 NA TRBJ2-2 NA
CSASSGRHSYNEQFF TGCAGTGCTTCAAGCGGGAGGCACTCCTACAATGAGCAGTTCTTC TRBV20-1 TRBD2 TRBJ2-1 NA
CASSNGLEAFF TGTGCCAGCAGTAATGGGCTGGAAGCTTTCTTT TRBV6-2/TRBV6-3 NA TRBJ1-1 few
CASSHGSVGRSEAFF TGTGCCAGCAGCCACGGCTCAGTGGGACGAAGTGAAGCTTTCTTT TRBV12-3/TRBV12-4 NA TRBJ1-1 few
CSVDPLWAEAFF TGCAGCGTTGATCCTTTGTGGGCTGAAGCTTTCTTT TRBV29-1 NA TRBJ1-1 NA
CASSLVPTSGNTGELFF TGTGCCAGCAGCTTAGTTCCAACTAGCGGGAACACCGGGGAGCTGTTTTTT TRBV11-2 TRBD2 TRBJ2-2 few
CASSWRDRVDRYNEQFF TGTGCCAGCAGCTGGAGGGACAGGGTCGACCGATACAATGAGCAGTTCTTC TRBV6-2/TRBV6-3 TRBD1 TRBJ2-1 many
CSARVVGMGGTLHF TGCAGTGCTAGAGTTGTGGGGATGGGTGGCACCCTCCACTTT TRBV20-1 NA TRBJ1-6 many
CASSDRAVGDTQYF TGTGCCAGTAGTGACCGGGCGGTAGGAGATACGCAGTATTTT TRBV19 NA TRBJ2-3 NA
CASSLEGGWSGEQFF TGTGCCAGCAGCTTAGAGGGGGGATGGTCAGGTGAGCAGTTCTTC TRBV11-2 NA TRBJ2-1 NA
CASHSGGYTGELFF TGTGCCAGCCATAGCGGGGGTTACACCGGGGAGCTGTTTTTT TRBV6-2/TRBV6-3 TRBD2 TRBJ2-2 few
CASHTTSGITEAFF TGTGCCAGCCATACCACTAGCGGGATCACTGAAGCTTTCTTT TRBV28 NA TRBJ1-1 NA
CASSFGGVWETQYF TGTGCCAGCAGCTTCGGGGGAGTGTGGGAGACCCAGTACTTC TRBV7-9 NA TRBJ2-5 NA
CSAIRGANEKLFF TGCAGTGCCATCAGGGGTGCTAATGAAAAACTGTTTTTT TRBV20-1 NA TRBJ1-4 many
CASRQGQGGRQFF TGTGCCAGCAGACAGGGACAGGGGGGTCGGCAGTTCTTC TRBV6-5 TRBD1 TRBJ2-1 NA
CSARDSQSAVSNQPQHF TGCAGTGCTAGAGATTCCCAATCCGCCGTTAGCAATCAGCCCCAGCATTTT TRBV20-1 NA TRBJ1-5 NA
CASCSGGLVWCTEAFF TGTGCCAGTTGCTCAGGGGGCTTGGTTTGGTGCACTGAAGCTTTCTTT TRBV19 TRBD1 TRBJ1-1 NA
CASSQGSAYEQYF TGCGCCAGCAGTCAGGGATCAGCCTACGAGCAGTACTTC TRBV10-1 NA TRBJ2-7 few
CASSQGLAGLSYNEQFF TGCGCCAGCAGCCAAGGACTAGCGGGACTCTCCTACAATGAGCAGTTCTTC TRBV4-3 TRBD2 TRBJ2-1 NA
CAAGDVHSGANVLTF TGTGCCGCAGGGGACGTCCACTCTGGGGCCAACGTCCTGACTTTC TRBV27 NA TRBJ2-6 NA